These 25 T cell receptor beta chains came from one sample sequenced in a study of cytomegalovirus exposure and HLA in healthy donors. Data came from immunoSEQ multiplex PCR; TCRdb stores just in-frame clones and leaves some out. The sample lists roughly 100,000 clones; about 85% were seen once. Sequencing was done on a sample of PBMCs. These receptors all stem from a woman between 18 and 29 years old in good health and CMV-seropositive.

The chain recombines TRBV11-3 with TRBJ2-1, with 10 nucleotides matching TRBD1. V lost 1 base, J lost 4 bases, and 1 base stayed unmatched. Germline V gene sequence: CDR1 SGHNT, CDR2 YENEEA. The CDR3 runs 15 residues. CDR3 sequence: CASSLGGQGYNEQFF. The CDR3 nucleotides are TGTGCCAGCAGCTTAGGGGGACAGGGGTACAATGAGCAGTTCTTC.

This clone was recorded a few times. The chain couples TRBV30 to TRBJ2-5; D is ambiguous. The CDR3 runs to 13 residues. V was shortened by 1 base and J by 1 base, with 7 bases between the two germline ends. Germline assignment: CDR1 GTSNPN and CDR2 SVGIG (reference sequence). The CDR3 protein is CAWSGLSQETQYF. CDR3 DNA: TGTGCCTGGAGTGGACTGTCCCAAGAGACCCAGTACTTC.

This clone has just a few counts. CDR3 sequence: CASRNRGYNSPLHF. The CDR3 nucleotides are TGTGCCAGCAGGAACAGGGGGTACAATTCACCCCTCCACTTT. The J gene is TRBJ1-6, the V gene TRBV28, with 8 bases aligning to TRBD1. V trimming: 6 bases; J trimming: 7 bases; junction bases outside the gene matches: 5. The CDR3 spans 14 residues. Germline V gives CDR1 MDHEN, CDR2 SYDVKM.

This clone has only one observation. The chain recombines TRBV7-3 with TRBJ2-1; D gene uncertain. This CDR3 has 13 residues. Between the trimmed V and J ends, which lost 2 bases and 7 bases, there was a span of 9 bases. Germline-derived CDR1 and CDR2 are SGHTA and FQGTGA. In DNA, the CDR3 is TGTGCCAGCAGCTTATTTGTAGCTAATGAGCAGTTCTTC. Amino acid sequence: CASSLFVANEQFF.

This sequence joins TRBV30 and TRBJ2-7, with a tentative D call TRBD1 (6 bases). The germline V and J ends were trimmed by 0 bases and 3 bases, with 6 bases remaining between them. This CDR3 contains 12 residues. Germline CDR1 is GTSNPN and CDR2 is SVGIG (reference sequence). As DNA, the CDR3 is TGTGCCTGGAGTGTAGGGGGCTACGAGCAGTACTTC. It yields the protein CAWSVGGYEQYF. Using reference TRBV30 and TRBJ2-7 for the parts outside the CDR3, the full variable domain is SQTIHQWPATLVQPVGSPLSLECTVEGTSNPNLYWYRQAAGRGLQLLFYSVGIGQISSEVPQNLSASRPQDRQFILSSKKLLLSDSGFYLCAWSVGGYEQYFGPGTRLTVT.

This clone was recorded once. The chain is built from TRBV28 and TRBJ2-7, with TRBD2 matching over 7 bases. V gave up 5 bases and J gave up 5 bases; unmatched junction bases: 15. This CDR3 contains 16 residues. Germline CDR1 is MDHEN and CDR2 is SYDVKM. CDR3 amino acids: CASSPLFDRGVDEQYF. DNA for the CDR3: TGTGCCAGCAGTCCCTTGTTCGACCGGGGGGTTGACGAGCAGTACTTC.

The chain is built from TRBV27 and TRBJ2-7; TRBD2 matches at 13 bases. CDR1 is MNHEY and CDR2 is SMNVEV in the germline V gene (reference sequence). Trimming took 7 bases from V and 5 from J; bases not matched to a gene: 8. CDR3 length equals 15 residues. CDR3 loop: CASTFGTSGTNEQYF. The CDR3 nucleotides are TGTGCCAGCACCTTCGGGACTAGCGGGACTAACGAGCAGTACTTC.

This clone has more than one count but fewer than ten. The CDR3 DNA sequence: TGTGCCAGCAGGACGATGACAGGGGGCGGTCAGCCCCAGCATTTT. Translation: CASRTMTGGGQPQHF. The chain joins TRBV6-1 to TRBJ1-5; 10 nucleotides agree with TRBD1. The germline V gene encodes CDR1 MNHNS and CDR2 SASEGT. The CDR3 is made up of 15 amino acids. Trimming at V came to 6 bases and at J to 6 bases, leaving 8 bases not matched to a gene.

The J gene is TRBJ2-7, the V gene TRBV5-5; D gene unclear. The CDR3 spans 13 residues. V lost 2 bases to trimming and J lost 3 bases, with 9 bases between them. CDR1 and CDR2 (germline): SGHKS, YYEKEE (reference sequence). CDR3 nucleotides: TGTGCCAGCAGCTTTGAGACTCGCTACGAGCAGTACTTC. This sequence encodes CASSFETRYEQYF.

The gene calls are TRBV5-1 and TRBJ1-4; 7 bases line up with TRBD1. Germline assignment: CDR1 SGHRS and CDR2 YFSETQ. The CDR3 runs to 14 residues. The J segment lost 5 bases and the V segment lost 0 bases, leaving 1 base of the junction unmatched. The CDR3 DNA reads TGCGCCAGCAGCTTGGTACAGGGGAATGAAAAACTGTTTTTT. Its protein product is CASSLVQGNEKLFF.

The CDR3 protein is CASSEGTGGYGYTF. The CDR3 DNA sequence: TGTGCCAGCAGTGAAGGGACAGGGGGCTATGGCTACACCTTC. The rearrangement links TRBV2 to TRBJ1-2; the match to TRBD1 covers 10 bases. The J segment lost 4 bases and the V segment lost 1 base, leaving 0 bases of the junction unmatched. This CDR3 is built from 14 residues. Germline lookup yields CDR1 SNHLY and CDR2 FYNNEI.

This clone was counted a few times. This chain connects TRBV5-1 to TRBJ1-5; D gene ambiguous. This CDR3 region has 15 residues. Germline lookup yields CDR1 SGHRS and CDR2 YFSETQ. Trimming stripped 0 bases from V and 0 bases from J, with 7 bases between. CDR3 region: CASSLEGSSNQPQHF. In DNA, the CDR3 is TGCGCCAGCAGCTTGGAAGGGAGTAGCAATCAGCCCCAGCATTTT.

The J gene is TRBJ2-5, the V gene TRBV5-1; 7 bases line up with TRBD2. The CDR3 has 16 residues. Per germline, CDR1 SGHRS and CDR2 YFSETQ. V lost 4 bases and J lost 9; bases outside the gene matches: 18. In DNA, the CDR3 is TGCGCCAGCAGCGAGAGTGGGGCAGGCTACCGGGGGGCCCAGTACTTC. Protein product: CASSESGAGYRGAQYF. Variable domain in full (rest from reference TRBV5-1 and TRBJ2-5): KAGVTQTPRYLIKTRGQQVTLSCSPISGHRSVSWYQQTPGQGLQFLFEYFSETQRNKGNFPGRFSGRQFSNSRSEMNVSTLELGDSALYLCASSESGAGYRGAQYFGPGTRLLVL.

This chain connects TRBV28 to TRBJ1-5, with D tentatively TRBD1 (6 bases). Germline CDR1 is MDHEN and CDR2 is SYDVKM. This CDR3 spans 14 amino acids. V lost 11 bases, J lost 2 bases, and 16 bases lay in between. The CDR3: CASREGGRNQPQHF. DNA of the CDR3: TGTGCCTCGAGGGAGGGGGGCCGCAATCAGCCCCAGCATTTT.

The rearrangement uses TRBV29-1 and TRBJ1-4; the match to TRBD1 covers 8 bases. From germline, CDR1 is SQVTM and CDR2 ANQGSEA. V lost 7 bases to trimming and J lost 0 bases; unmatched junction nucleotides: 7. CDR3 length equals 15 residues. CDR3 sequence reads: CSARGTGATNEKLFF. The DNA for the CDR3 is TGCAGCGCCCGAGGGACAGGAGCAACTAATGAAAAACTGTTTTTT.

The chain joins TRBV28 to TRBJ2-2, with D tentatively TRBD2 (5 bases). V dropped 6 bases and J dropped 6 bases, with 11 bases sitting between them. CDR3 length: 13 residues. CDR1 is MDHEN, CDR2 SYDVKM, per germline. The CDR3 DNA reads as TGTGCCAGCAGGCCAGCGGCCGCCGGGGAGCTGTTTTTT. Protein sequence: CASRPAAAGELFF.

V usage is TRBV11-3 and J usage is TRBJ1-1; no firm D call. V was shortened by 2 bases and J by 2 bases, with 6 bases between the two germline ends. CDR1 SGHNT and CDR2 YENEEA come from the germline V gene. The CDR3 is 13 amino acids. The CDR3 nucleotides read TGTGCCAGCAGCTTATACAGCAACACTGAAGCTTTCTTT. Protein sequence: CASSLYSNTEAFF.

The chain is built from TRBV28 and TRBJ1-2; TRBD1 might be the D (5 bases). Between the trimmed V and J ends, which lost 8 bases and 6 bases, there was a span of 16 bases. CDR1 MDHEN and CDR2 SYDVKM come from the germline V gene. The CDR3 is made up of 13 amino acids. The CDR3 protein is CASSRGFLDGYTF. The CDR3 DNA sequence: TGTGCCAGCTCCCGGGGGTTTTTAGATGGCTACACCTTC.

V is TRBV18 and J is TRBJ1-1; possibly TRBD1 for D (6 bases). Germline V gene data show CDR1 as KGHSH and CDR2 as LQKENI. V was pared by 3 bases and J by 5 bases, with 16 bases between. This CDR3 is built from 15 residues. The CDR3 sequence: CASSPNPVRGTEAFF. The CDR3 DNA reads TGTGCCAGCTCACCGAACCCGGTGAGGGGGACTGAAGCTTTCTTT.

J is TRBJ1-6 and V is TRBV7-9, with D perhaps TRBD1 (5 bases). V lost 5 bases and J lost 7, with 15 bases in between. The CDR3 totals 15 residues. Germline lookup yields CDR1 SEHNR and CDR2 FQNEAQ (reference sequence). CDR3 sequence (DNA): TGTGCCAGCAGCCGGCTCAGGGTGGAGAATTCACCCCTCCACTTT. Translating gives CASSRLRVENSPLHF.

The CDR3 sequence: CASRTVYNSPLHF. The CDR3, as DNA: TGTGCCAGCAGAACGGTCTATAATTCACCCCTCCACTTT. This chain connects TRBV7-9 to TRBJ1-6; the D is unclear. V gave up 6 bases and J gave up 3 bases, with 6 bases separating them. CDR3 size: 13 residues. Germline V gene lookup returns CDR1 SEHNR and CDR2 FQNEAQ (reference sequence).

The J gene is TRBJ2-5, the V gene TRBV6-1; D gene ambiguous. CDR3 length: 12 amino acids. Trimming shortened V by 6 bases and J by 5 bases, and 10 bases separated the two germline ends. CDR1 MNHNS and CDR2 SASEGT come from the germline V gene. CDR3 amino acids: CASSPRMETQYF. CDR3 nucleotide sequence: TGTGCCAGCAGCCCGCGCATGGAGACCCAGTACTTC.

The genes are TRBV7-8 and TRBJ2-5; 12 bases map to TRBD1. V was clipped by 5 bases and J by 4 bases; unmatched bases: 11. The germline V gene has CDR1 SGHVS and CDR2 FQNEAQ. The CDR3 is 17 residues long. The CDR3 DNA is TGTGCCAGCAGCCCCCTTAAGGGACAGGGGGCTCGAGAGACCCAGTACTTC. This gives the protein CASSPLKGQGARETQYF.

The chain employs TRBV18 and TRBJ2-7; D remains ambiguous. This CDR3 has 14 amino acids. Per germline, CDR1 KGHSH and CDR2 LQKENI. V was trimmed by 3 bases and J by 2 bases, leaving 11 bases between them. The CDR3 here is CASSPYPETYEQYF. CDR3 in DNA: TGTGCCAGCTCACCCTATCCTGAGACCTACGAGCAGTACTTC.

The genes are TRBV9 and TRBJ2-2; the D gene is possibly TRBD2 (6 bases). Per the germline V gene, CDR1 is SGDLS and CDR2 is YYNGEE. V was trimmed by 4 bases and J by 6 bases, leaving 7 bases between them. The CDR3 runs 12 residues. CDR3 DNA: TGTGCCAGCAGCCCTAGCGCCGGGGAGCTGTTTTTT. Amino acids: CASSPSAGELFF. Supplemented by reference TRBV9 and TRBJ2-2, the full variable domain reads DSGVTQTPKHLITATGQRVTLRCSPRSGDLSVYWYQQSLDQGLQFLIQYYNGEERAKGNILERFSAQQFPDLHSELNLSSLELGDSALYFCASSPSAGELFFGEGSRLTVL.